This TCR beta chain was captured by sequencing in a study of T cells in Graves' hyperthyroidism and ophthalmopathy. The source material, RNA transcripts, was used to amplify TCR beta CDR3 regions. An initial round of RT-PCR targeting the TCR CDR3 relied on the HTBI primer set. TCRdb ran MiXCR on the multiplex PCR reads and lists one entry per CDR3 protein. The sample yields fewer than 850,000 distinct CDR3 sequences, around 15% seen once. This CDR3 contains 13 residues. CDR1 and CDR2 from the germline V gene are SNHLY and FYNNEI. Trimming removed 4 bases from V and 0 bases from J, with 6 bases in between. This clonotype was counted many times. Stable Graves' hyperthyroidism denoted no ophthalmopathy progression over 18 months. Hyperthyroidism patients were newly diagnosed, had disease duration under 2 months, and were aged 18 to 65 years. Diagnostic decisions used clinical symptoms, serum thyroxine and TRAb, thyroid ultrasound and orbital computed tomography. Fresh peripheral blood, 10 ml, yielded the PBMCs.

The sequenced sample consisted of blood. The genes are TRBV2 and TRBJ1-2; no definite D call. The sequence came from a man aged 50 or older with Graves' hyperthyroidism. CDR3 loop: CASSGPANYGYTF. The CDR3 DNA reads TGTGCCAGCAGTGGGCCGGCTAACTATGGCTACACCTTC.